These T cell receptor beta chains were read from a single sample in a study of blood T cell repertoires in COVID-19. The data were produced by immunoSEQ multiplex PCR, yet TCRdb's version contains in-frame clones alone and is incomplete. The data hold 100,000 to 150,000 clones, with approximately 90% observed a single time. Material: peripheral blood. The source of these receptors is a man in his 70s with active COVID-19. Both conserved end residues are part of each CDR3. D genes are given only for firm matches. Clone size is stated in some rows and not others, as once, few, many or a class when expanded.

CDR3 length: 13
J gene: TRBJ1-5
clone size: NA
V gene: TRBV30
D gene: NA
CDR3 protein: CAWSGGERQPQHF
CDR3 DNA: TGTGCCTGGAGTGGGGGGGAACGACAGCCCCAGCATTTT

CDR3 length: 12
J gene: TRBJ2-7
clone size: NA
V gene: TRBV29-1
D gene: TRBD2
CDR3 protein: CSGGRATGEQYF
CDR3 DNA: TGCAGCGGGGGGAGGGCCACGGGTGAGCAGTACTTC

CDR3 length: 14
J gene: TRBJ1-4
clone size: NA
V gene: TRBV5-1
D gene: TRBD1
CDR3 protein: CASSSGGNGEKLFF
CDR3 DNA: TGCGCCAGCAGCTCAGGGGGTAACGGGGAAAAACTGTTTTTT

CDR3 length: 15
J gene: TRBJ2-5
clone size: once
V gene: TRBV28
D gene: TRBD2
CDR3 protein: CASSLAGGPKETQYF
CDR3 DNA: TGTGCCAGCAGTTTAGCGGGAGGGCCGAAGGAGACCCAGTACTTC

CDR3 length: 17
J gene: TRBJ2-1
clone size: NA
V gene: TRBV3-1/TRBV3-2
D gene: TRBD2
CDR3 protein: CASSQWGLAGAYNEQFF
CDR3 DNA: TGTGCCAGCAGCCAATGGGGGCTAGCGGGGGCCTACAATGAGCAGTTCTTC

CDR3 length: 17
J gene: TRBJ2-2
clone size: NA
V gene: TRBV7-9
D gene: TRBD1
CDR3 protein: CASSPGTGRQGAGELFF
CDR3 DNA: TGTGCCAGCAGCCCGGGGACAGGGAGACAAGGGGCCGGGGAGCTGTTTTTT

CDR3 length: 16
J gene: TRBJ2-5
clone size: few
V gene: TRBV24-1
D gene: TRBD2
CDR3 protein: CATSGAVSGSLETQYF
CDR3 DNA: TGTGCCACCAGTGGAGCGGTTAGCGGGAGCCTGGAGACCCAGTACTTC

CDR3 length: 15
J gene: TRBJ1-5
clone size: NA
V gene: TRBV28
D gene: NA
CDR3 protein: CASSLPGRGNQPQHF
CDR3 DNA: TGTGCCAGCAGTCTCCCCGGGAGGGGTAATCAGCCCCAGCATTTT

CDR3 length: 15
J gene: TRBJ1-2
clone size: once
V gene: TRBV30
D gene: NA
CDR3 protein: CAWSPLQGPGGGYTF
CDR3 DNA: TGTGCCTGGAGTCCTCTACAGGGTCCCGGCGGTGGCTACACCTTC

CDR3 length: 16
J gene: TRBJ1-1
clone size: NA
V gene: TRBV11-2
D gene: NA
CDR3 protein: CASSLEGGKRETEAFF
CDR3 DNA: TGTGCCAGCAGCTTGGAGGGCGGGAAGAGGGAGACTGAAGCTTTCTTT

CDR3 length: 17
J gene: TRBJ2-7
clone size: NA
V gene: TRBV4-3
D gene: TRBD1
CDR3 protein: CASSQDFRTGGAYEQYF
CDR3 DNA: TGCGCCAGCAGCCAAGATTTCCGGACAGGGGGCGCCTACGAGCAGTACTTC

CDR3 length: 15
J gene: TRBJ2-7
clone size: NA
V gene: TRBV18
D gene: TRBD1
CDR3 protein: CASSPPQGAAYEQYF
CDR3 DNA: TGTGCCAGCTCACCACCCCAGGGGGCGGCCTACGAGCAGTACTTC

CDR3 length: 14
J gene: TRBJ2-3
clone size: NA
V gene: TRBV19
D gene: NA
CDR3 protein: CASSINSPRDTQYF
CDR3 DNA: TGTGCCAGTAGTATAAATTCCCCACGGGATACGCAGTATTTT